This T cell receptor (beta chain) was captured in a study of Graves' ophthalmopathy and Graves' hyperthyroidism. The sequenced template was RNA, covering the TCR beta CDR3 region. First-round RT-PCR with HTBI primers preceded a second-round multiplex PCR. TCRdb reprocessed the multiplex PCR reads with MiXCR, giving one entry per CDR3 protein. The table records hundreds of thousands of distinct CDR3 sequences, under 25% of them present only once. This clonotype was seen ten or more times. The PBMCs were taken from approximately 9.7 ml of fresh peripheral blood. CDR3 size: 15 residues. Germline V gene lookup returns CDR1 SGHVS and CDR2 FNYEAQ. V dropped 3 bases and J dropped 1 base, with 12 bases sitting between them.

The receptor was derived from a woman between 18 and 30 years old with stable Graves' hyperthyroidism. The sample comprised peripheral blood. This sequence joins TRBV7-6 and TRBJ2-5; no reliable D call. The CDR3 DNA sequence: TGTGCCAGCAGCTTGCGACGGAACAGCCAAGAGACCCAGTACTTC. Amino acids: CASSLRRNSQETQYF.